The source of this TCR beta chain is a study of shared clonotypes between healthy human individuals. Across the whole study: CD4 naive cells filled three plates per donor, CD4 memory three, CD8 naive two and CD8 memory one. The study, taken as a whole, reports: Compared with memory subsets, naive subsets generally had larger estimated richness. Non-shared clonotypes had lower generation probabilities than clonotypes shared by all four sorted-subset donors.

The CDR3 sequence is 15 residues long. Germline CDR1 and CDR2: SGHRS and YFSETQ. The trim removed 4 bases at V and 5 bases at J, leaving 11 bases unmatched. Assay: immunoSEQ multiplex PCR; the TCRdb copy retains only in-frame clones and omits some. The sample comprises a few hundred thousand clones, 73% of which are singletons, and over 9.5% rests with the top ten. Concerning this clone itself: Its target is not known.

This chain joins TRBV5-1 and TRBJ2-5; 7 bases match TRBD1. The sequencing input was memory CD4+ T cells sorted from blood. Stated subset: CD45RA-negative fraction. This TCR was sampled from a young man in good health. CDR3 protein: CASSKRQGFTETQYF. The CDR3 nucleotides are TGCGCCAGCAGCAAAAGACAGGGCTTTACGGAGACCCAGTACTTC.